The rows below give T cell receptor beta chains drawn from one sample of a study of blood T cell repertoires in COVID-19. Data came from immunoSEQ multiplex PCR; TCRdb stores just in-frame clones and leaves some out. The sample lists under 250,000 clones, about 85% seen once, with approximately 2.6% in the top ten. The specimen was peripheral blood. These receptors came from a man between 50 and 59 years old who had recovered from COVID-19. Each CDR3 is given with its conserved first and last residue. A D gene is named only where the DNA matches it firmly. Clone size, where shown, is once, few, many, or a class for clones that have expanded.

>once|NA|TRBV30|TRBJ2-5|14
TGTGCCTGGAGCCTATGGGGCAGGCAAGAGACCCAGTACTTC
CAWSLWGRQETQYF
>NA|TRBD2|TRBV7-2|TRBJ2-7|16
TGTGCCAGCAGCTTAGGGGCTAGCGGGCTCCTCTACGAGCAGTACTTC
CASSLGASGLLYEQYF
>NA|NA|TRBV6-1|TRBJ1-5|13
TGTGCCAGCAGTGAAATCCCAATCCAGCCCCAGCATTTT
CASSEIPIQPQHF
>NA|TRBD2|TRBV24-1|TRBJ2-1|16
TGTGCCACCAGTGACCCCTCAGCGGGAGGGTACAATGAGCAGTTCTTC
CATSDPSAGGYNEQFF
>NA|TRBD2|TRBV2|TRBJ2-7|12
TGTGCCAGCAGCGGAGACCAGCGGGAGGGCAACTTC
CASSGDQREGNF
>few|TRBD1|TRBV6-5|TRBJ1-2|13
TGTGCCAGCAGCAGGACAGGGGCCTATGGCTACACCTTC
CASSRTGAYGYTF
>NA|TRBD2|TRBV3-1/TRBV3-2|TRBJ2-1|17
TGTGCCAGCAGCCACCCAACCGGCGGGAGGGCCTCATATGAGCAGTTCTTC
CASSHPTGGRASYEQFF
>NA|TRBD2|TRBV29-1|TRBJ2-3|14
TGCAGCGTTGACCCTAGCGGGAGGAGTAGTACGCAGTATTTT
CSVDPSGRSSTQYF
>NA|TRBD2|TRBV2|TRBJ2-3|15
TGTGCCAGTACCCGGACTAGCGGGACCCTCGGTACGCAGTATTTT
CASTRTSGTLGTQYF
>NA|NA|TRBV20-1|TRBJ2-1|11
TGCCGCGTGGCAGTCGGGAATGAGCAGTTCTTC
CRVAVGNEQFF
>NA|TRBD2|TRBV6-5|TRBJ2-1|12
TGTGCCAGCAACTTACTAGCGTGGGAGCAGTTCTTC
CASNLLAWEQFF
>NA|NA|TRBV3-1/TRBV3-2|TRBJ1-3|14
TGTGCCAGCAGCTCGAAAGGGGCTGGAAACACCATATATTTT
CASSSKGAGNTIYF
>NA|TRBD2|TRBV10-2|TRBJ2-7|14
TGCGCCACAACCAAGACTAGCGGGAGTTACGAGCAGTACTTC
CATTKTSGSYEQYF
>NA|TRBD1|TRBV18|TRBJ2-1|11
TGTGCCAGCTCACTTACAGGGGTGCAGTTCTTC
CASSLTGVQFF
>NA|TRBD2|TRBV3-1/TRBV3-2|TRBJ2-1|17
TGTGCCAGCAGCCAAGATCTAGGGACTAGCGTGGGGAATGAGCAGTTCTTC
CASSQDLGTSVGNEQFF
>NA|TRBD1|TRBV19|TRBJ2-1|13
TGTGCCACCGCGGGACAGGGAGTAAATGAGCAGTTCTTC
CATAGQGVNEQFF
>few|NA|TRBV28|TRBJ1-5|15
TGTGCCAGCAGTTTATTGGGCAGAATCAATCAGCCCCAGCATTTT
CASSLLGRINQPQHF
>NA|NA|TRBV6-1|TRBJ2-5|16
TGTGCCAGCAGTGGAGGCGTAGCGGCCCTAAAAGAGACCCAGTACTTC
CASSGGVAALKETQYF
>once|TRBD1|TRBV24-1|TRBJ2-1|15
TGTGCCACCAGTGATTACAGGGGGCATGGGGATGAGCAGTTCTTC
CATSDYRGHGDEQFF
>once|NA|TRBV27|TRBJ1-5|18
TGTGCCAGCAGTCGATTGGGACAATCCGAATATAGCAATCAGCCCCAGCATTTT
CASSRLGQSEYSNQPQHF
>NA|NA|TRBV25-1|TRBJ1-2|15
TGTGCCAGCAGTGAAAGCCCAAGCGGTCGTCATGGCTACACCTTC
CASSESPSGRHGYTF
>NA|NA|TRBV19|TRBJ1-3|17
TGTGCCAGTAGTCGGCTCAGGGGCACCAACTCTGGAAACACCATATATTTT
CASSRLRGTNSGNTIYF
>NA|TRBD1|TRBV5-6|TRBJ2-3|16
TGTGCCAGCAGCACATTGACAGGGGTGGGTGTAGATACGCAGTATTTT
CASSTLTGVGVDTQYF
>NA|NA|TRBV7-6|TRBJ2-3|15
TGTGCCAGCAGCTTGAACACAGGGCCGACAGATACGCAGTATTTT
CASSLNTGPTDTQYF
>NA|TRBD1|TRBV19|TRBJ2-7|15
TGTGCCAGTAGTGACCGTCAGGGGGTTACCTACGAGCAGTACTTC
CASSDRQGVTYEQYF
>NA|NA|TRBV27|TRBJ1-1|16
TGTGCCAGCAGTCCCCGAGGTACAGGGAAGAACACTGAAGCTTTCTTT
CASSPRGTGKNTEAFF
>once|NA|TRBV6-5|TRBJ2-6|15
TGTGCCAGCAGTTACGATCCGGGGGATCTAAGCGTCCTGACTTTC
CASSYDPGDLSVLTF
>NA|TRBD2|TRBV27|TRBJ2-1|17
TGTGCCAGCAGTTTACCGGGACTAGCGGGAGTATACAATGAGCAGTTCTTC
CASSLPGLAGVYNEQFF
>once|NA|TRBV18|TRBJ2-3|16
TGTGCCAGCTCACCACCGCTCCGAGACAGGGACTTCCCGCAGTATTTT
CASSPPLRDRDFPQYF
>once|NA|TRBV30|TRBJ1-5|12
TGTGCCTGGAGTTCCCGCGGTCAGCCCCAGCATTTT
CAWSSRGQPQHF